These 17 T cell receptor beta chains originate from one sample sequenced in a study of OX40 agonist ivuxolimab in advanced cancers. Libraries were prepared by immunoSEQ multiplex PCR; TCRdb keeps only in-frame clonotypes and omits some of them. The sample holds approximately 69,000 clones, 84% seen once. The sequencing here drew on CD4+ or CD8+ T cells sorted from blood, taken in a trial of the OX40 agonist ivuxolimab. These receptors came from an adult with an advanced solid tumor such as melanoma, head and neck, liver or kidney cancer.

This clone appeared a single time. The rearrangement uses TRBV2 and TRBJ1-6, with D perhaps TRBD1 (6 bases). Between the trimmed V and J ends, which lost 7 bases and 4 bases, there was a span of 14 bases. Germline V gene lookup returns CDR1 SNHLY and CDR2 FYNNEI. The CDR3 covers 15 residues. The CDR3 bases are TGTGCCAGCATGGGGGGCCGGGGTTATAATTCACCCCTCCACTTT. It specifies CASMGGRGYNSPLHF.

V is TRBV19 and J is TRBJ2-3; TRBD1 matches at 10 bases. The V gene's germline CDR1 is LNHDA and CDR2 SQIVND (reference sequence). The CDR3 totals 13 residues. J lost 4 bases, V lost 10 bases, and 5 bases had no gene match. The CDR3 DNA follows: TGTGCCACCAGGGACAGGGGACCAGATACGCAGTATTTT. It is translated as CATRDRGPDTQYF.

The chain is built from TRBV5-1 and TRBJ2-3; possibly TRBD1 or TRBD2 for D (5 bases each). The germline V gene has CDR1 SGHRS and CDR2 YFSETQ. The CDR3 is 15 residues long. Between the trimmed V and J ends, which lost 0 bases and 5 bases, there was a span of 13 bases. The CDR3 DNA follows: TGCGCCAGCAGCTTGGGAGAGGGGCTGGGAGATACGCAGTATTTT. This gives the protein CASSLGEGLGDTQYF.

The chain is built from TRBV19 and TRBJ1-5; D is unresolved. The CDR3 covers 13 residues. V was clipped by 8 bases and J by 4 bases, with 12 bases between them. The germline gives CDR1 LNHDA, CDR2 SQIVND (reference sequence). The DNA for the CDR3 is TGTGCCAGTCGGCCAGGCCTAAATCAGCCCCAGCATTTT. It encodes CASRPGLNQPQHF.

The V gene is TRBV5-1, the J gene TRBJ2-5; 7 bases map to TRBD1. The length of the CDR3 is 13 residues. CDR1 and CDR2 from the germline V gene are SGHRS and YFSETQ. The V gene end was trimmed by 7 bases and the J gene end by 1 base; junction bases not matched to a gene: 4. The chain's CDR3 is CASSGQLQETQYF. The CDR3 coding sequence is TGCGCCAGCTCGGGACAGCTCCAAGAGACCCAGTACTTC.

The chain uses TRBV21-1 and TRBJ1-3. TRBV21-1 is a pseudogene. The CDR3 runs to 17 residues. CDR3 amino acids: CASSPEVEGMAGNTIYF. In DNA form, the CDR3 reads TGTGCCAGCAGCCCCGAGGTCGAGGGAATGGCTGGAAACACCATATATTTT.

This clone showed up just once. The V and J genes are TRBV18 and TRBJ1-2; TRBD1 is a possible D gene (5 bases). CDR1 and CDR2 from the germline V gene are KGHSH and LQKENI. The CDR3 consists of 13 residues. Deletions cut 1 base from V and 6 bases from J, with 9 bases between. The CDR3 sequence is CASSPLPGNGYTF. CDR3 coding DNA: TGTGCCAGCTCACCACTTCCAGGGAATGGCTACACCTTC.

The chain carries TRBV7-9 and TRBJ2-5; D gene uncertain. Between the trimmed V and J ends, which lost 3 bases and 2 bases, there was a span of 10 bases. Germline V CDR1 and CDR2: SEHNR, FQNEAQ (reference sequence). This CDR3 is 14 amino acids long. Here the CDR3 reads CASSFGRHQETQYF. The CDR3 region has the DNA TGTGCCAGCAGCTTTGGCAGACATCAAGAGACCCAGTACTTC. Full variable domain (outside the CDR3, taken from reference TRBV7-9 and TRBJ2-5): DTGVSQNPRHKITKRGQNVTFRCDPISEHNRLYWYRQTLGQGPEFLTYFQNEAQLEKSRLLSDRFSAERPKGSFSTLEIQRTEQGDSAMYLCASSFGRHQETQYFGPGTRLLVL.

V gene TRBV7-3 combines with J gene TRBJ2-5; tentatively, D is TRBD2 (6 bases). Trimming took off 6 bases at V and 5 bases at J, with 13 bases between the two ends. CDR3 size: 13 residues. In germline, CDR1 is SGHTA, CDR2 FQGTGA. CDR3 in amino acids: CASSLTRSETQYF. The CDR3 DNA reads TGTGCCAGCAGTCTGACTAGATCGGAGACCCAGTACTTC.

J is TRBJ1-2 and V is TRBV7-9, with a possible D match to TRBD1 (6 bases). V lost 5 bases and J lost 3, with 19 bases in between. The CDR3 length is 16 residues. CDR1 is SEHNR and CDR2 is FQNEAQ in the germline V gene (reference sequence). Here the CDR3 reads CASSLRLDGGYYGYTF. The CDR3 coding sequence is TGTGCCAGCAGCCTAAGACTTGACGGGGGCTACTATGGCTACACCTTC.

The sample holds a few counts of this clone. The chain recombines TRBV9 with TRBJ1-1; no clear D gene. The V gene lost 0 bases and the J gene lost 1 base, with 4 bases spanning the gap. This CDR3 is built from 13 residues. Per germline, CDR1 SGDLS and CDR2 YYNGEE. CDR3: CASSVEGNTEAFF. Here the CDR3 DNA reads TGTGCCAGCAGCGTAGAGGGGAACACTGAAGCTTTCTTT.

The chain uses TRBV19 and TRBJ2-7; D uncertain. The CDR3 contains 14 residues. The germline V gene encodes CDR1 LNHDA and CDR2 SQIVND (reference sequence). Deletions cut 2 bases from V and 0 bases from J, with 8 bases between. This CDR3 is CASSIRVDSYEQYF. Written as DNA, the CDR3 is TGTGCCAGTAGTATAAGGGTCGACTCCTACGAGCAGTACTTC.

This sequence joins TRBV18 and TRBJ2-3; 7 nucleotides line up with TRBD1. The length of the CDR3 is 16 residues. Trimming at V came to 0 bases and at J to 5 bases, leaving 8 bases not matched to a gene. The germline gives CDR1 KGHSH, CDR2 LQKENI. The DNA of the CDR3 is TGTGCCAGCTCACCACCGGGACAGCCCCGAGGAGATACGCAGTATTTT. Its protein product is CASSPPGQPRGDTQYF.

V and J are TRBV7-9 and TRBJ1-5, with D uncertain. This CDR3 contains 14 residues. Trimming cost V 5 bases and J 11 bases, with 19 bases left between them. Germline CDR1 reads SEHNR; CDR2 reads FQNEAQ (reference sequence). The CDR3 DNA sequence: TGTGCCAGCAGCCCCGACGGATCAAGAGTGGCCCAGCATTTT. Translated: CASSPDGSRVAQHF.

V is TRBV19 and J is TRBJ1-1; D remains ambiguous. V was trimmed by 5 bases and J by 7 bases, leaving 8 bases between them. CDR3 length: 11 residues. Germline loops: CDR1 LNHDA, CDR2 SQIVND (reference sequence). CDR3 protein: CASSYYSEAFF. The CDR3 DNA is TGTGCCAGTAGTTACTACAGTGAAGCTTTCTTT.

The chain links TRBV5-1 to TRBJ2-7; perhaps TRBD1 as D (6 bases). The V end was cut by 5 bases, the J end by 4 bases, with 10 bases between. This CDR3 comprises 12 residues. Germline values: CDR1 SGHRS, CDR2 YFSETQ. CDR3 in DNA: TGCGCCAGCAGTCGCCAGGGGTACGAGCAGTACTTC. Translated: CASSRQGYEQYF.

The V gene is TRBV30, the J gene TRBJ2-5; the D is unclear. This CDR3 is built from 12 residues. Germline V gene data show CDR1 as GTSNPN and CDR2 as SVGIG (reference sequence). V was pared by 5 bases and J by 5 bases, with 12 bases between. CDR3 region: CAWGPEVETQYF. The CDR3 region has the DNA TGTGCCTGGGGCCCCGAGGTGGAGACCCAGTACTTC.